Following are 19 T cell receptor beta chains from one sample sequenced in a study of radiation and T cells in renal cell carcinoma. Specified time point: blood 2 weeks post-SBRT. Regarding treatment: 15 Gy SBRT to primary tumor, nephrectomy 4 weeks later. Sequenced by immunoSEQ multiplex PCR; TCRdb stores in-frame clones only, minus some. Among 100,000 to 150,000 clones listed, around 82% were seen once. The sample consisted of blood, taken from a patient whose treatment included radiotherapy and nephrectomy. These receptors were obtained from a man aged 45-65 years with renal cell carcinoma.

The chain employs TRBV10-3 and TRBJ2-3; 14 bases fit TRBD2. V lost 2 bases to trimming and J lost 14 bases; unmatched junction nucleotides: 9. Germline-derived CDR1 and CDR2 are ENHRY and SYGVKD. The length of the CDR3 is 15 residues. The CDR3 sequence: CAISETTTSGGAAYF. CDR3 bases: TGTGCCATCAGTGAGACAACGACTAGCGGGGGGGCTGCGTATTTT.

In its sample, this clone was seen a few times. The genes are TRBV18 and TRBJ2-3; 8 bases agree with TRBD2. The germline gives CDR1 KGHSH, CDR2 LQKENI. The CDR3 length is 12 residues. Trimming at V came to 6 bases and at J to 12 bases, leaving 8 bases not matched to a gene. The CDR3 sequence is CASSSTSALQYF. In nucleotides, the CDR3 is TGTGCCAGCTCGTCGACTAGCGCTCTCCAGTATTTT. The full variable domain, its missing parts supplied by reference TRBV18 and TRBJ2-3, is NAGVMQNPRHLVRRRGQEARLRCSPMKGHSHVYWYRQLPEEGLKFMVYLQKENIIDESGMPKERFSAEFPKEGPSILRIQQVVRGDSAAYFCASSSTSALQYFGPGTRLTVL.

The chain combines TRBV6-5 with TRBJ2-7; D possibly corresponds to TRBD2 (6 bases). CDR3 length: 16 amino acids. Trimming stripped 0 bases from V and 3 bases from J, with 15 bases between. In germline, CDR1 is MNHEY, CDR2 SVGAGI. The CDR3 sequence: CASSYSVAGGGYEQYF. CDR3 sequence (DNA): TGTGCCAGCAGTTACTCGGTGGCCGGGGGAGGCTACGAGCAGTACTTC.

This chain links TRBV6-1 with TRBJ1-6, with a possible D match to TRBD1 (5 bases). Germline V gives CDR1 MNHNS, CDR2 SASEGT. The CDR3 runs to 14 residues. V shed 2 bases and J shed 7 bases, with 9 bases lying between them. The CDR3 bases are TGTGCCAGCAGTGAATTTAGGGGAAATTCACCCCTCCACTTT. Amino acid sequence: CASSEFRGNSPLHF.

The chain uses TRBV19 and TRBJ2-1; 13 nucleotides align to TRBD2. V trimming: 4 bases; J trimming: 8 bases; junction bases outside the gene matches: 5. The V gene's germline CDR1 is LNHDA and CDR2 SQIVND (reference sequence). This CDR3 spans 15 amino acids. The CDR3 reads CASSTGTSGIDEQFF. The CDR3 nucleotides are TGTGCCAGTAGTACGGGGACTAGCGGGATTGATGAGCAGTTCTTC.

J is TRBJ2-1 and V is TRBV28; the D is unclear. The germline CDR1 and CDR2 sequences are MDHEN and SYDVKM. CDR3 size: 12 residues. Trimming shortened V by 2 bases and J by 6 bases, and 5 bases separated the two germline ends. In DNA form, the CDR3 reads TGTGCCAGCAGTTTAGGCCGCAATGAGCAGTTCTTC. Protein product: CASSLGRNEQFF.

The genes are TRBV30 and TRBJ1-1; no reliable D call. The CDR3 has 13 residues. Germline CDR1 is GTSNPN and CDR2 is SVGIG (reference sequence). V lost 2 bases and J lost 5, with 12 bases in between. The CDR3 nucleotides read TGTGCCTGGAGTATTACAGTAGGGACTGAAGCTTTCTTT. Its translation: CAWSITVGTEAFF.

The V gene is TRBV6-5, the J gene TRBJ2-1; 8 bases agree with TRBD2. The germline gives CDR1 MNHEY, CDR2 SVGAGI. The CDR3 consists of 13 residues. Germline trimming cut 4 bases from V and 9 bases from J; bases unmatched to any gene: 5. DNA of the CDR3: TGTGCCAGCAGTTCCGGGACTAGTGGTGAGCAGTTCTTC. It codes for CASSSGTSGEQFF.

The chain has TRBV7-9 and TRBJ2-2, with unresolved D. The CDR3 spans 15 residues. Looked up from germline, CDR1 is SEHNR and CDR2 is FQNEAQ (reference sequence). V lost 1 base and J 6 bases, leaving 12 bases between the germline ends. CDR3 residues: CASSLGPLGPGELFF. The CDR3 DNA is TGTGCCAGCAGCTTAGGTCCCTTAGGACCCGGGGAGCTGTTTTTT.

The V gene is TRBV11-2, the J gene TRBJ2-3; D remains ambiguous. CDR3 length: 16 amino acids. Trimming took off 0 bases at V and 1 base at J, with 11 bases between the two ends. Germline V gene sequence: CDR1 SGHAT, CDR2 FQNNGV. The CDR3 sequence is CASSLDLGEGTDTQYF. CDR3 in DNA: TGTGCCAGCAGCTTAGATCTTGGGGAAGGCACAGATACGCAGTATTTT.

This clone was found a few times. The rearrangement links TRBV2 to TRBJ2-3; TRBD2 matches 14 bases. Germline CDR1 and CDR2: SNHLY and FYNNEI. Losses at the gene ends were 1 base for V and 2 bases for J; bases not matched to a gene: 5. The length of the CDR3 is 18 residues. Here the CDR3 reads CASSEVGLAGGFTDTQYF. In nucleotides, the CDR3 is TGTGCCAGCAGTGAAGTTGGACTAGCGGGGGGTTTCACAGATACGCAGTATTTT.

There are many counts of this clone. The chain joins TRBV30 to TRBJ1-1; no clear D gene. V was shortened by 4 bases and J by 2 bases, with 11 bases between the two germline ends. From germline, CDR1 is GTSNPN and CDR2 SVGIG (reference sequence). The CDR3 is made up of 13 amino acids. The DNA for the CDR3 is TGTGCCTGGAAAGGTACGAAAAACACTGAAGCTTTCTTT. Translated: CAWKGTKNTEAFF.

This chain connects TRBV5-1 to TRBJ1-2; 7 bases fit TRBD1. CDR1 is SGHRS, CDR2 YFSETQ, per germline. V was pared by 0 bases and J by 9 bases, with 2 bases of the junction left unmatched. The CDR3 is made up of 12 amino acids. As DNA, the CDR3 is TGCGCCAGCAGCTTGGGACAGGGCAGCTACACCTTC. Protein product: CASSLGQGSYTF.

The chain carries TRBV7-9 and TRBJ2-7; D uncertain. The germline V gene encodes CDR1 SEHNR and CDR2 FQNEAQ (reference sequence). This CDR3 has 14 residues. V gave up 2 bases and J gave up 0 bases, with 8 bases separating them. CDR3 bases: TGTGCCAGCAGCTTACGGGCGTTCTCCTACGAGCAGTACTTC. Its translation is CASSLRAFSYEQYF.

This clone was picked up one time. CDR3 DNA: TGTGCCAGCTCACCACGGGGCAGCCAAGAGACCCAGTACTTC. It translates to CASSPRGSQETQYF. The chain couples TRBV18 to TRBJ2-5; tentative D call: TRBD1 (5 bases). The CDR3 is made up of 14 amino acids. CDR1 and CDR2 (germline): KGHSH, LQKENI. Trimming left V 1 base short and J 1 base short, with 7 bases between.

The chain recombines TRBV11-1 with TRBJ2-5; 8 bases map to TRBD1. Looked up from germline, CDR1 is SGHAT and CDR2 is FQDESV (reference sequence). With V trimmed by 5 bases and J by 5 bases, 7 bases remained unmatched. The CDR3 totals 14 residues. CDR3 sequence reads: CASSNQGAAETQYF. In DNA form, the CDR3 reads TGTGCCAGCAGCAATCAGGGGGCCGCGGAGACCCAGTACTTC.

This clone was observed a handful of times. V and J are TRBV18 and TRBJ1-1; tentative D call: TRBD1 (6 bases). V lost 3 bases to trimming and J lost 1 base, with 15 bases between them. The CDR3 length is 16 residues. The germline CDR1 and CDR2 sequences are KGHSH and LQKENI. The CDR3 bases are TGTGCCAGCTCACCGCCGGGACAATCCCAGAACACTGAAGCTTTCTTT. This gives the protein CASSPPGQSQNTEAFF.

The J gene is TRBJ1-5, the V gene TRBV6-1; D is possibly TRBD1 (5 bases). V lost 8 bases and J 4 bases, leaving 12 bases between the germline ends. This CDR3 region has 13 residues. Germline V lookup: CDR1 MNHNS, CDR2 SASEGT. CDR3 protein: CASGDGINQPQHF. The CDR3 DNA is TGTGCCAGCGGGGACGGAATTAATCAGCCCCAGCATTTT.

CDR3 in DNA: TGTGCCAGCAGCTTATGGCGGAACACCGGGGAGCTGTTTTTT. It is translated as CASSLWRNTGELFF. This chain uses TRBV11-3 with TRBJ2-2; no firm D call. The germline V and J ends were trimmed by 2 bases and 1 base, with 5 bases remaining between them. Germline lookup yields CDR1 SGHNT and CDR2 YENEEA. This CDR3 contains 14 residues. Full variable domain (rest looked up from reference TRBV11-3 and TRBJ2-2): EAGVVQSPRYKIIEKKQPVAFWCNPISGHNTLYWYLQNLGQGPELLIRYENEEAVDDSQLPKDRFSAERLKGVDSTLKIQPAELGDSAVYLCASSLWRNTGELFFGEGSRLTVL.